Below, one TCR beta chain is given with its context. No cognate antigen has been identified for it. No base quality values were provided; no much bigger clone lies one nucleotide off. Participants in the prospective study were aged about 18 to 95 years, lived in about two dozen United States geographic areas, and enrolled through a virtual design. In the prospective study, cohorts were assigned on the basis of participant-reported clinical history obtained from a screening survey and a study questionnaire. A participant counted as exposed if, within 2 weeks of entering the study, that participant had been in contact with someone who had a PCR-confirmed or clinician-diagnosed COVID-19 case. Each participant in the prospective study had whole blood, serum and a nasopharyngeal or oropharyngeal swab collected by mobile phlebotomists. Participants in the prospective study had the option to provide additional blood draws and questionnaires over an approximately 2-month period. Prospective study blood samples were shipped either frozen or at room temperature before DNA extraction.

TCRbeta CDR3 regions were amplified from genomic DNA using the immunoSEQ Assay, a bias-controlled multiplex PCR. For the original study's pipeline: The number of nucleated cells in each sample was estimated from the amplification of reference gene primers within the assay. Sequence reads were collapsed and filtered to measure the absolute abundance of every unique TCRbeta CDR3 rearrangement. For each sample, productive Simpson clonality was calculated as the square root of Simpson's diversity index across productive rearrangements. Imported from immuneACCESS, the table was reduced by TCRdb to in-frame sequences with V and J called. These copies leave out some clones; in studies compared against another copy, an unresolved V gene accounts for under half, and the cause of the remainder is not known. V and J calls and clone size are as listed in that table; D and trimming were resolved from the DNA. This sample holds 350,000 to 500,000 clones; around nine tenths were observed only once. Around 1.5% of the sample is held by the ten biggest clonotypes.

The data belong to a study of blood T cell repertoires in COVID-19 (TCRdb year 2020). With respect to the entire study: The collaborator samples originated in the United States, Italy and Spain and spanned the acute and convalescent phases of COVID-19. The prospective study material was composed of cDNA or gDNA derived from T cells, B-cell-depleted T cells, or PBMCs. The dataset comprised deeply sampled blood TCRbeta repertoires from subjects exposed to, actively infected with, or recovered from COVID-19. The repertoires were released in a freely available public database intended as a resource for research on the immune response to SARS-CoV-2. The samples were drawn from the first 160 participants of the ongoing ImmuneRACE study and from about 1,200 subjects provided by 6 global collaborators. A de-identified subject ID, COVID-19 status, age in years and sex were almost always included in the sample metadata. HLA class I and class II types, where available, came from metadata supplied by the sample provider rather than from assay-based typing.

Overall study outcomes, separate from this receptor: The quantity of clinical and demographic metadata differed by source and by participant and was supplied without curation.

The sequence derives from a woman between 18 and 30 years old who had been exposed to COVID-19. Material for sequencing was PBMCs or T cells enriched from blood (not recorded which).

For the CDR3, the sequence is CASSFGGLAGGYQETQYF. The nucleotides read TGTGCCAGCAGCTTTGGGGGTCTAGCGGGAGGATACCAAGAGACCCAGTACTTC. The chain is encoded by TRBV7-2 joined to TRBJ2-5, with 11 middle bases fitting TRBD2. From its cysteine to its phenylalanine, the CDR3 spans 18 amino acids. Kept here is only the CDR3 DNA, which spans 54 bases and is read in frame from base 1. The junction shows trimming of 3 bases on V and 0 bases on J, and the gene matches do not reach 9 bases of it. CDR1 and CDR2 are read off the germline V gene as SGHTA and FQGNSA.